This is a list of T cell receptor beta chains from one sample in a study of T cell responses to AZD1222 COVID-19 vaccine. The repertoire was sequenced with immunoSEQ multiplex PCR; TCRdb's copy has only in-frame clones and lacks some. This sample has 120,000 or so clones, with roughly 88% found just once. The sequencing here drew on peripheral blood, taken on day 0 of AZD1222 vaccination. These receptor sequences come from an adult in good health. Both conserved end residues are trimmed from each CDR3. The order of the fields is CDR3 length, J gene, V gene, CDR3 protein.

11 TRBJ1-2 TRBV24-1 VMTSGGRYGYT
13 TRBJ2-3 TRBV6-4 ASRDRGTSTDTQY
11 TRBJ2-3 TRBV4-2 ASSPPSTDTQY
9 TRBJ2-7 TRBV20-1 SARAGPEQY
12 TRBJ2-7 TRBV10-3 AARATGGLSEQY
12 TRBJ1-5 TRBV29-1 SVAARDSNQPQH
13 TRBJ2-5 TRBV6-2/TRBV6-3 ASSYSTNLKETQY
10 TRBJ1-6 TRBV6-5 AAGLYNSPLH
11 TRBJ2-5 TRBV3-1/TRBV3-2 ETGGGADETQY
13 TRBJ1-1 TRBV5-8 ASRRSGAVRTEAF
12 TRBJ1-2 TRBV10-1 ARYRGEKGYGYT
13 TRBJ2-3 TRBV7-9 ASSPGPGRADTQY
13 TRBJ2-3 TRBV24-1 ATTSSLGDKDTQY
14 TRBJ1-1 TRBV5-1 ASSFKQGGEYTEAF
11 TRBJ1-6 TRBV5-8 ASSLAGDSPLH
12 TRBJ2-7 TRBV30 AWSVGGSSYEQY
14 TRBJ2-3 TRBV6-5 ASSYGAGGLTDTQY
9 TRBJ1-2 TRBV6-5 ASRVNYGYT
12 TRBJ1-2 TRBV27 ASSLGGRRGGYT
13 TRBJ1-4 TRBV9 ASSGEGRTNEKLF
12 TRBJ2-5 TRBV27 ASSLAGVQETQY
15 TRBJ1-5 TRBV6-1 ASSEGAGRASNQPQH
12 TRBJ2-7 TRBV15 ATSRDARSYEQY
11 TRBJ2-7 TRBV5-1 ASRSGPPYEQY
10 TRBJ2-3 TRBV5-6 ASSILPDTQY
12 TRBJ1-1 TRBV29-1 SVTDRARNTEAF
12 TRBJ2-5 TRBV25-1 ASTQPGTGTTQY
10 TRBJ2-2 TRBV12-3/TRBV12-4 ASSRVGGELF
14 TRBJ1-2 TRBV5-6 ASSLLSGMSNYGYT
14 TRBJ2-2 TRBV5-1 ASSDTGTGDTGELF
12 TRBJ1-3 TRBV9 ASKNPSSGNTIY
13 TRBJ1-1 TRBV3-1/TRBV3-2 ASSQDRGRNTEAF
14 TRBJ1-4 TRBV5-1 ASSLEGPGENEKLF
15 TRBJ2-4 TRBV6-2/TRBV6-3 ASSSEGQQLAKNIQY
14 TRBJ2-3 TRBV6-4 ASSDSWGAGTDTQY
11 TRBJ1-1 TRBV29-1 SERPGMNTEAF
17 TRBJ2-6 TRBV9 ASRKRQGEATSGANVLT
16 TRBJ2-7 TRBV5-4 ASSLAWGASGSSYEQY
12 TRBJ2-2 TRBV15 ATSGGQNTGELF
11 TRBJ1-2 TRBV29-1 SAKGQGDGGYT
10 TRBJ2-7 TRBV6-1 ASSEWQYEQY
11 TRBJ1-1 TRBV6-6 ASKVGRNTEAF
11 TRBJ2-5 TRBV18 ASSRTDQETQY
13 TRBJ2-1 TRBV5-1 ASRLGLADYNEQF
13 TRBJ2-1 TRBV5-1 ASDVNYPLSNEQF
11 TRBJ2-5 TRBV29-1 SARGTAQETQY
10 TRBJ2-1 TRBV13 ASSSIVEEQF
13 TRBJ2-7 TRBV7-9 ASSSHSGQGSEQY
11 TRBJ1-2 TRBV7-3 ASSSDGFYGYT